This T cell receptor beta chain was recorded in a study of T cells after yellow fever vaccination. Points from the study as a whole: Clones that expanded after primary vaccination mostly reappeared after the booster (96% CD4, approximately 87% CD8). Compared with primary, the secondary response was weaker and peaked at day 5, not 15.

On this clonotype itself: The antigen remains undetermined.

Researchers made TCR cDNA using 5'RACE template switching, and this step added a universal primer site and UMIs. TCRdb independently ran MiXCR on the 5' RACE reads; one entry per CDR3 protein. The sample has about 350,000 distinct CDR3 sequences; 7% to 9% are singletons. This TCR was recovered from a man aged 18 to 30 who received the YFV17D yellow fever vaccine. Here the sequenced sample was PBMCs, taken about 49 days after the first yellow fever vaccination.

As DNA, the CDR3 is TGTGCCAGCAGCTTGGAGGCTGGCAGCGGAGCATATGGCTACACCTTC. Translating it yields CASSLEAGSGAYGYTF. V usage is TRBV5-6 and J usage is TRBJ1-2, with unresolved D. V was clipped by 0 bases and J by 5 bases, with 17 bases between them. Germline V gene lookup returns CDR1 SGHDT and CDR2 YYEEEE. The CDR3 totals 16 residues.